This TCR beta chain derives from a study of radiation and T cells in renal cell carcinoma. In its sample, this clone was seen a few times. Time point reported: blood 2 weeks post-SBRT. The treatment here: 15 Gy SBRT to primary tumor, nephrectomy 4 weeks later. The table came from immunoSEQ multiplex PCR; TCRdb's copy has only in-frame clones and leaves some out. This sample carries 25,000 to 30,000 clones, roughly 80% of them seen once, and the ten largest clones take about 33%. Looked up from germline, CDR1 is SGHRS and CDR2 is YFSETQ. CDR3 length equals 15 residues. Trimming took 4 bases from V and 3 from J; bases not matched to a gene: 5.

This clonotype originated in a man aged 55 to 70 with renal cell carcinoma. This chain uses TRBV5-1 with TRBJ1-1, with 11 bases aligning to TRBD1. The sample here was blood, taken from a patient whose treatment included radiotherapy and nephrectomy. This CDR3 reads CASSRGQGAYTEAFF. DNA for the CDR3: TGCGCCAGCAGCCGCGGACAGGGGGCCTACACTGAAGCTTTCTTT.